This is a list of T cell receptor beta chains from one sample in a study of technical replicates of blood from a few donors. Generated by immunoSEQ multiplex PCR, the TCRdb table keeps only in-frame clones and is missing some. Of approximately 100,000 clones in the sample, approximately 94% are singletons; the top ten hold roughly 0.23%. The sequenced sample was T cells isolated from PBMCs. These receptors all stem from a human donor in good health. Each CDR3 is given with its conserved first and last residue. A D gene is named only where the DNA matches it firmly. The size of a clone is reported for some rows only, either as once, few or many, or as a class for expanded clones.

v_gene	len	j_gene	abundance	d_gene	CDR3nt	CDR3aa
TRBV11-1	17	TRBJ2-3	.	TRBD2	TGTGCCAGCAGCTTTGGGGGTAGCGGGGGGGCAACAGATACGCAGTATTTT	CASSFGGSGGATDTQYF
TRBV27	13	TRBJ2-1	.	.	TGTGCCAGCAGACCAGGGTCATACAATGAGCAGTTCTTC	CASRPGSYNEQFF
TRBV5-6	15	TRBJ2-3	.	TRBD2	TGTGCCAGCAGCTACTCTAGCGGAAGCACAGATACGCAGTATTTT	CASSYSSGSTDTQYF
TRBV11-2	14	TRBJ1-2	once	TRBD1	TGTGCCAGCAGCCCGACCGGACAGGGGACTGGCTACACCTTC	CASSPTGQGTGYTF
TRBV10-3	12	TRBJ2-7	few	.	TGTGCCATCAGTGATGACAACTACGAGCAGTACTTC	CAISDDNYEQYF
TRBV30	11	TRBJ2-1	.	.	TGTGCCTGGACCCTTACAGGCGAGCAGTTCTTC	CAWTLTGEQFF
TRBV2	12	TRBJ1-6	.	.	TGTGCCAGCAGTGAAGAGACAGTTCCCCTCCACTTT	CASSEETVPLHF
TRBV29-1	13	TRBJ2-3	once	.	TGCAGCGGAAGGGACTTGCCAACGGATACGCAGTATTTT	CSGRDLPTDTQYF
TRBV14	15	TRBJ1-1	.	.	TGTGCCAGCAGCCAAGTAGTGGCAGGCAACACTGAAGCTTTCTTT	CASSQVVAGNTEAFF
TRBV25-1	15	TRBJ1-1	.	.	TGTGCCAGCAGTGCCCTACAGGGAATGAACACTGAAGCTTTCTTT	CASSALQGMNTEAFF
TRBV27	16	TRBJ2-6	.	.	TGTGCCGCTGGACATTTACCCTTCTCTGGGGCCAACGTCCTGACTTTC	CAAGHLPFSGANVLTF
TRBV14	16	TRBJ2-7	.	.	TGTGCCAGCAGCCAGGGTGCAACGGGGAGCTCCTACGAGCAGTACTTC	CASSQGATGSSYEQYF
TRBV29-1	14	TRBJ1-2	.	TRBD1	TGCAGCGGGGGGTCCGGGACAGGGTACTATGGCTACACCTTC	CSGGSGTGYYGYTF
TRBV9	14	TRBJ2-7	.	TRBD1	TGTGCCAGCGGCGCAGGACAGGCCAGCTACGAGCAGTACTTC	CASGAGQASYEQYF
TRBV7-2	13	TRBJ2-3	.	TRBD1	TGTGCCAGCAGCTTAGTTCGACAGGGTTCGCAGTATTTT	CASSLVRQGSQYF
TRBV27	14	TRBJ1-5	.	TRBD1	TGTGCCAGCAGAACGCTGACAGGGAATCAGCCCCAGCATTTT	CASRTLTGNQPQHF
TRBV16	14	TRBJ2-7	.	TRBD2	TGTGCCAGCAGCCTCGGACTAGCGACCTACGAGCAGTACTTC	CASSLGLATYEQYF
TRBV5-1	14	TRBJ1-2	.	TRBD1	TGCGCCAGCAGCCGGGACAGAGACAACTATGGCTACACCTTC	CASSRDRDNYGYTF
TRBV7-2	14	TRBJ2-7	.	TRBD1	TGTGCCAGCAGCATTAGACAGGGCCCCTACGAGCAGTACTTC	CASSIRQGPYEQYF
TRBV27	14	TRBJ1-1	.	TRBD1	TGTGCCAGCAGTGTATCCAGGGGGCACTCTGAAGCTTTCTTT	CASSVSRGHSEAFF
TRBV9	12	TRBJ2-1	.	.	TGTGCCAGCAGACCGGGCGGGGATGAGCAGTTCTTC	CASRPGGDEQFF
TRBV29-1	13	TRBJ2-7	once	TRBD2	TGCAGCGTTCTGGGGGCGGCGGGAGGAGAGCAGTACTTC	CSVLGAAGGEQYF
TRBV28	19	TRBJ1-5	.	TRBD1	TGTGCCAGCAGTTTCAATTTACCGGGACAGGGGGCGTTCGGGCAGCCCCAGCATTTT	CASSFNLPGQGAFGQPQHF
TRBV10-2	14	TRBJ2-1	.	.	TGCGCCAGCGGCGGGGAGAGCTCCTACAATGAGCAGTTCTTC	CASGGESSYNEQFF
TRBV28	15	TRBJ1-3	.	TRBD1	TGTGCCAGCAGTTTACAGGGGGCGAGCGGAAACACCATATATTTT	CASSLQGASGNTIYF
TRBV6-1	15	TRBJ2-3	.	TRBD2	TGTGCCAGCAGCGAGACTAGCGGGGTCACAGATACGCAGTATTTT	CASSETSGVTDTQYF
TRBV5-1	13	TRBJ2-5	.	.	TGCGCCAGCAGTCGAGAGCCACAAGAGACCCAGTACTTC	CASSREPQETQYF
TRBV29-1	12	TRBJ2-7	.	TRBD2	TGCAGCGTCGGGACTAGCTCCTACGAGCAGTACTTC	CSVGTSSYEQYF
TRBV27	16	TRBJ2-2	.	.	TGTGCCAGCAGTTTATCAGAGCAGGGATCGGCCGGGGAGCTGTTTTTT	CASSLSEQGSAGELFF
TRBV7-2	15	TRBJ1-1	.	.	TGTGCCAGCAGCTCCTCTGGCTTCCCGAACACTGAAGCTTTCTTT	CASSSSGFPNTEAFF
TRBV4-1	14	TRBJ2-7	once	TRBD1	TGCGCCAGCAGCCACAAGACAGGGCACTACGAGCAGTACTTC	CASSHKTGHYEQYF
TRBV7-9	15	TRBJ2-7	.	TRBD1	TGTGCCAGCAGCCGTGGACAGGAGCGTATCTACGAGCAGTACTTC	CASSRGQERIYEQYF
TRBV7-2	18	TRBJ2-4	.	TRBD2	TGTGCCAGCAGCTTGCGCCGAAAGACTAGCGGGGGTCAAAACATTCAGTACTTC	CASSLRRKTSGGQNIQYF
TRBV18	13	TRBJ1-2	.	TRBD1	TGTGCCAGCTCAGAGGACAGGGGCAATGGCTACACCTTC	CASSEDRGNGYTF
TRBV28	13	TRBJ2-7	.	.	TGTGCCAGCAGTTTGTGGGGGAGGAGCGAGCAGTACTTC	CASSLWGRSEQYF
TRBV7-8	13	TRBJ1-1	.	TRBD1	TGTGCCAGCAGCCCAAGACAGGGGGCCGAAGCTTTCTTT	CASSPRQGAEAFF
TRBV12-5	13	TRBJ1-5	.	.	TGTGCTAGTGCCTTCAAGGGAGAAAGGCCCCAGCATTTT	CASAFKGERPQHF
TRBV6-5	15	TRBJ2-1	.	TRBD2	TGTGCCAGCAGTCCGGGACTAGCGGATTACAATGAGCAGTTCTTC	CASSPGLADYNEQFF
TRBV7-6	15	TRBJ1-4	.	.	TGTGCCAGCAGCTTAGGCGACAGGCCGATCCGAAAACTGTTTTTT	CASSLGDRPIRKLFF
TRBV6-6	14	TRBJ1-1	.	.	TGTGCCAGCAGTTACGGCAGGGTAGACACTGAAGCTTTCTTT	CASSYGRVDTEAFF
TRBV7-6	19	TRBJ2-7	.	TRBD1	TGTGCCAGCAGCCTCACCCCAGGGGGCTGGGGGGATTACTCCTACGAGCAGTACTTC	CASSLTPGGWGDYSYEQYF
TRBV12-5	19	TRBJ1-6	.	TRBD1	TGTGCTAGTGGTTTGGGCACCACCCCCGGGACAGTCTATAATTCACCCCTCCACTTT	CASGLGTTPGTVYNSPLHF
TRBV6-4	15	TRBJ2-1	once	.	TGTGCCAGCAGTGCCCATGGGGGGTTCTACAATGAGCAGTTCTTC	CASSAHGGFYNEQFF